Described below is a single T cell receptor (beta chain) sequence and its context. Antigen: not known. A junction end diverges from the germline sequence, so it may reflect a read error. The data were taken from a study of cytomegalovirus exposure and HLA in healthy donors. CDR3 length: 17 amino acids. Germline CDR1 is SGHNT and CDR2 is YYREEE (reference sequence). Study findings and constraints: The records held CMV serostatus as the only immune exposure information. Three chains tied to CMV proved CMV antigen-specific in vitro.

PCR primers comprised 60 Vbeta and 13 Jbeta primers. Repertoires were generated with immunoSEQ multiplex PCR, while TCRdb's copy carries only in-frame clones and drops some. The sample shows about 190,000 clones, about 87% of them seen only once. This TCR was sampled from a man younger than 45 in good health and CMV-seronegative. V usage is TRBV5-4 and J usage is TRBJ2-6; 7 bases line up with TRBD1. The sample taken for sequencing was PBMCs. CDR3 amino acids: CASSARDSVSGANGLTF. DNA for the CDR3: TGTGCCAGCAGCGCCCGGGACAGCGTCTCTGGGGCCAACGGCCTGACTTTC.